A single sample is the source of the 20 T cell receptor beta chains below, sequenced in a study of cytomegalovirus exposure and HLA in healthy donors. Amplification used 60 Vbeta primers and 13 Jbeta primers. The table came from immunoSEQ multiplex PCR; TCRdb's copy has only in-frame clones and leaves some out. This repertoire shows a few hundred thousand clones, 75% to 90% found once; its top ten account for roughly 0.31%. The sequencing input was PBMCs. All receptors come from a girl aged 2-10 years in good health and CMV-seronegative.

The J gene is TRBJ2-5, the V gene TRBV5-1, with D possibly matching TRBD2 (6 bases). Trimming left V 4 bases short and J 3 bases short, with 19 bases between. The CDR3 has 16 amino acids. Germline values: CDR1 SGHRS, CDR2 YFSETQ. Written as DNA, the CDR3 is TGCGCCAGCAGCCCGGGGACTCGCCATAGAAAAGAGACCCAGTACTTC. Translated: CASSPGTRHRKETQYF.

V gene TRBV6-5 combines with J gene TRBJ2-7, with 8 bases matching TRBD1. J gave up 9 bases and V 2 bases, and 6 bases lay outside the gene matches. The CDR3 length is 13 residues. CDR1 MNHEY and CDR2 SVGAGI come from the germline V gene. The CDR3 sequence: CASSYLDRVRQYF. In DNA form, the CDR3 reads TGTGCCAGCAGTTACCTGGACAGGGTTCGGCAGTACTTC.

The V and J genes are TRBV7-2 and TRBJ2-1; 15 bases agree with TRBD2. There are 15 residues in the CDR3. V gave up 4 bases and J gave up 9 bases; unmatched junction bases: 4. Germline V gives CDR1 SGHTA, CDR2 FQGNSA. The CDR3 sequence is CASSWGLAGGSEQFF. The CDR3 bases are TGTGCCAGCAGCTGGGGACTAGCGGGGGGTAGTGAGCAGTTCTTC.

The rearrangement joins TRBV5-1 to TRBJ1-6; TRBD1 matches at 8 bases. Germline V gives CDR1 SGHRS, CDR2 YFSETQ. Trimming took 4 bases from V and 7 from J; bases not matched to a gene: 7. This CDR3 spans 15 amino acids. Here the CDR3 DNA reads TGCGCCAGCAGCCTAACAGGGGGTATGAATTCACCCCTCCACTTT. This sequence encodes CASSLTGGMNSPLHF. Full variable domain (missing parts from reference TRBV5-1 and TRBJ1-6): KAGVTQTPRYLIKTRGQQVTLSCSPISGHRSVSWYQQTPGQGLQFLFEYFSETQRNKGNFPGRFSGRQFSNSRSEMNVSTLELGDSALYLCASSLTGGMNSPLHFGNGTRLTVT.

The chain's CDR3 is CAWSSGWGPSNQPQHF. In DNA, the CDR3 is TGTGCCTGGAGTTCAGGGTGGGGGCCGAGCAATCAGCCCCAGCATTTT. V usage is TRBV30 and J usage is TRBJ1-5; possibly TRBD1 for D (6 bases). V lost 2 bases and J 1 base, leaving 15 bases between the germline ends. The CDR3 loop spans 16 amino acids. The germline CDR1 and CDR2 sequences are GTSNPN and SVGIG (reference sequence).

V gene TRBV29-1 combines with J gene TRBJ2-5; tentatively, D is TRBD1 (5 bases). Germline V lookup: CDR1 SQVTM, CDR2 ANQGSEA. Between the trimmed V and J ends, which lost 0 bases and 5 bases, there was a span of 19 bases. The CDR3 consists of 16 residues. The CDR3 protein is CSVEDLPRAPGETQYF. DNA for the CDR3: TGCAGCGTTGAAGATTTACCCAGGGCCCCTGGGGAGACCCAGTACTTC.

In its sample, this clone was seen a few times. The chain couples TRBV29-1 to TRBJ1-2; TRBD1 agrees at 7 bases. The germline V gene has CDR1 SQVTM and CDR2 ANQGSEA. This CDR3 spans 14 amino acids. Trimming at V came to 1 base and at J to 1 base, leaving 3 bases not matched to a gene. CDR3 bases: TGCAGCGTTGAAGGGACAGGTTTTAACTATGGCTACACCTTC. Its translation is CSVEGTGFNYGYTF.

The chain employs TRBV5-1 and TRBJ1-1; TRBD1 might be the D (5 bases). Deletions cut 3 bases from V and 1 base from J, with 7 bases between. This CDR3 is built from 13 residues. CDR1 SGHRS and CDR2 YFSETQ come from the germline V gene. The CDR3 sequence: CASSSRANTEAFF. DNA for the CDR3: TGCGCCAGCAGCTCCAGGGCGAACACTGAAGCTTTCTTT.

The chain joins TRBV7-9 to TRBJ2-3; D gene ambiguous. The CDR3 covers 11 residues. V lost 1 base and J lost 14, with 10 bases in between. Germline V gene data show CDR1 as SEHNR and CDR2 as FQNEAQ (reference sequence). CDR3 in amino acids: CASSLVPTWYF. The CDR3 bases are TGTGCCAGCAGCTTAGTTCCGACTTGGTATTTT.

The chain is built from TRBV15 and TRBJ2-1, with 10 bases identical to TRBD2. Germline CDR1 is LNHNV and CDR2 is YYDKDF (reference sequence). The J segment lost 7 bases and the V segment lost 8 bases, leaving 5 bases of the junction unmatched. The CDR3 length is 13 residues. CDR3 in amino acids: CATRTSGMNEQFF. CDR3 DNA sequence: TGTGCCACCCGGACTAGCGGTATGAATGAGCAGTTCTTC.

The chain uses TRBV11-2 and TRBJ1-2, with TRBD1 matching 8 bases. Per the germline V gene, CDR1 is SGHAT and CDR2 is FQNNGV. CDR3 length: 13 amino acids. Germline trimming cut 5 bases from V and 6 bases from J; bases unmatched to any gene: 5. CDR3 sequence reads: CASSPTGVNGYTF. Here the CDR3 DNA reads TGTGCCAGCAGCCCGACAGGGGTTAATGGCTACACCTTC.

The rearrangement joins TRBV30 to TRBJ1-2, with D unresolved. Per germline, CDR1 GTSNPN and CDR2 SVGIG (reference sequence). The CDR3 is 15 amino acids. Trimming pared 0 bases from V and 6 bases from J, leaving 17 bases between. The CDR3: CAWSVYLSGGDGYTF. The CDR3 DNA reads TGTGCCTGGAGTGTATACCTCTCAGGAGGAGATGGCTACACCTTC.

This chain links TRBV5-4 with TRBJ2-7; TRBD2 matches 13 bases. The germline V gene has CDR1 SGHNT and CDR2 YYREEE (reference sequence). This CDR3 region has 15 residues. After removal of 4 bases from V and 4 bases from J, the junction contained 5 bases not matched to a gene. CDR3 region: CASSPGLAGIYEQYF. The CDR3, as DNA: TGTGCCAGCAGCCCGGGACTAGCGGGAATTTACGAGCAGTACTTC.

The J gene is TRBJ1-2, the V gene TRBV2; the D gene is possibly TRBD1 (5 bases). CDR1 and CDR2 (germline): SNHLY, FYNNEI. The CDR3 consists of 13 residues. Trimming removed 7 bases at V and 6 bases at J, with 15 bases between. The CDR3 region is CASTGGGTDGYTF. CDR3 DNA: TGTGCCAGCACCGGGGGGGGGACGGATGGCTACACCTTC.

This clone appeared a few times. The gene calls are TRBV6-5 and TRBJ2-6; no firm D call. CDR1 and CDR2 (germline): MNHEY, SVGAGI. The CDR3 runs 15 residues. The V and J ends lost 2 bases and 1 base respectively, with 6 bases between them. Written as DNA, the CDR3 is TGTGCCAGCAGTTACGTCTATTCTGGGGCCAACGTCCTGACTTTC. Its protein is CASSYVYSGANVLTF.

This clone is a singleton in its sample. The chain couples TRBV18 to TRBJ2-3; D perhaps matches TRBD1 (6 bases). Trimming shortened V by 2 bases and J by 4 bases, and 13 bases separated the two germline ends. This CDR3 comprises 15 residues. Germline CDR1 is KGHSH and CDR2 is LQKENI. In nucleotides, the CDR3 is TGTGCCAGCTCACCAAGGGGGACGCGGGCAGATACGCAGTATTTT. It specifies CASSPRGTRADTQYF.

This chain joins TRBV6-6 and TRBJ1-2; D not certain. The CDR3 is 14 residues long. CDR1 MNHNY and CDR2 SVGAGI come from the germline V gene (reference sequence). Trimming stripped 0 bases from V and 4 bases from J, with 9 bases between. CDR3 residues: CASSYSEQPYGYTF. The DNA of the CDR3 is TGTGCCAGCAGTTACTCGGAACAGCCCTATGGCTACACCTTC.

As regards this clone: Compared with germline, one end of the junction differs, possibly owing to a read error. The chain uses TRBV7-9 and TRBJ1-5, with unresolved D. Germline CDR1 is SEHNR and CDR2 is FQNEAQ (reference sequence). CDR3 size: 14 residues. The CDR3 sequence: CSSSLIGENQPQHF. The CDR3 DNA reads TGTTCCAGCAGCTTGATTGGGGAGAATCAGCCCCAGCATTTT.

This clone was detected only a few times. Here the CDR3 reads CASSPTSGQKKTQYF. The CDR3 nucleotides are TGTGCCAGCAGCCCTACTAGCGGCCAAAAGAAGACCCAGTACTTC. The chain links TRBV13 to TRBJ2-5; TRBD2 aligns across 8 bases. Germline CDR1 PRHDT, CDR2 FYEKMQ (reference sequence). CDR3 size: 15 residues. Trimming at V came to 5 bases and at J to 6 bases, leaving 11 bases not matched to a gene.

This chain connects TRBV30 to TRBJ1-2; 9 bases agree with TRBD1. The junction had 6 bases not matched to a gene; V was cut back by 1 base and J by 3 bases. CDR3 length: 15 residues. The germline V gene has CDR1 GTSNPN and CDR2 SVGIG (reference sequence). In nucleotides, the CDR3 is TGTGCCTGGAGTGGGGGACAGGGACGGTACTATGGCTACACCTTC. Translated, it gives CAWSGGQGRYYGYTF.